A selection of T cell receptor beta chains follows, all from one sample in a study of CD8 T cells in ankylosing spondylitis. TCRdb used MiXCR to reprocess the 5' RACE reads, holding one entry per CDR3 protein. Among 210,000 or so distinct CDR3 sequences listed, 8% to 9% were seen once. Sequenced input: blood, either unsorted or a sorted T cell fraction (not recorded which). The receptors stem from a female donor with ankylosing spondylitis or in good health (not recorded which). Each CDR3 is given with its conserved first and last residue. Each record gives: D gene, J gene, clone size, V gene, CDR3 DNA, CDR3 protein. The D gene is left open where the match is weak. Only some rows state a clone size, as once, few, many or a class for expanded clones.

D gene: -
J gene: TRBJ2-2
clone size: many
V gene: TRBV18
CDR3 DNA: TGTGCCAGCTCACCAGGGGCCTTTCCTTCGAACACCGGGGAGCTGTTTTTT
CDR3 protein: CASSPGAFPSNTGELFF

D gene: -
J gene: TRBJ2-1
clone size: -
V gene: TRBV15
CDR3 DNA: TGTGCCACCAGCAACGGACCCTGGAGGATCTACAATGAGCAGTTCTTC
CDR3 protein: CATSNGPWRIYNEQFF

D gene: -
J gene: TRBJ1-1
clone size: few
V gene: TRBV6-5
CDR3 DNA: TGTGCCAGCAGTTACCCCGCGATGGACTCAGGGAACACTGAAGCTTTCTTT
CDR3 protein: CASSYPAMDSGNTEAFF

D gene: -
J gene: TRBJ2-1
clone size: -
V gene: TRBV6-5
CDR3 DNA: TGTGCCAGCAGTTCCGCGGTGGGACTTTCCTACAATGAGCAGTTCTTC
CDR3 protein: CASSSAVGLSYNEQFF

D gene: TRBD2
J gene: TRBJ2-1
clone size: few
V gene: TRBV6-5
CDR3 DNA: TGTGCCAGCAGTTCTGGGCTAGCGGGATGGGGGAGCTCCTACAATGAGCAGTTCTTC
CDR3 protein: CASSSGLAGWGSSYNEQFF

D gene: -
J gene: TRBJ1-2
clone size: many
V gene: TRBV29-1
CDR3 DNA: TGCAGCGATGATTGGGGCCCCACCTATGGCTACACCTTC
CDR3 protein: CSDDWGPTYGYTF

D gene: TRBD1
J gene: TRBJ1-4
clone size: many
V gene: TRBV20-1
CDR3 DNA: TGCAGTGCTAAGGACAGGGGTGGTGAAAAACTGTTTTTT
CDR3 protein: CSAKDRGGEKLFF

D gene: TRBD2
J gene: TRBJ2-2
clone size: few
V gene: TRBV28
CDR3 DNA: TGTGCCAGCAGTCTCCCGGGACTAGCGAACACCGGGGAGCTGTTTTTT
CDR3 protein: CASSLPGLANTGELFF

D gene: -
J gene: TRBJ1-2
clone size: many
V gene: TRBV6-1
CDR3 DNA: TGTGCCAGCAGTGAAGCAGGTGTCGGAGGAGTGAAAACCCATCACTATGGCTACACCTTC
CDR3 protein: CASSEAGVGGVKTHHYGYTF

D gene: -
J gene: TRBJ2-7
clone size: many
V gene: TRBV12-3/TRBV12-4
CDR3 DNA: TGTGCCAGCAGTTTCGAGGGGGGGGGACAGCCCAGTTACGAGCAGTACTTC
CDR3 protein: CASSFEGGGQPSYEQYF

D gene: -
J gene: TRBJ2-1
clone size: few
V gene: TRBV6-2/TRBV6-3
CDR3 DNA: TGTGCCAGCAGTTTTCCGGGAGAGGAGGGTGAGCAGTTCTTC
CDR3 protein: CASSFPGEEGEQFF

D gene: -
J gene: TRBJ2-1
clone size: many
V gene: TRBV6-1
CDR3 DNA: TGTGCCAGCAGAGAGATAGACAGCTCCTACAATGAGCAGTTCTTC
CDR3 protein: CASREIDSSYNEQFF

D gene: TRBD1
J gene: TRBJ2-2
clone size: many
V gene: TRBV4-3
CDR3 DNA: TGCGCCAGCAGCCCTCATGGGACAGGGTCGAACACCGGGGAGCTGTTTTTT
CDR3 protein: CASSPHGTGSNTGELFF

D gene: TRBD1
J gene: TRBJ2-1
clone size: -
V gene: TRBV5-1
CDR3 DNA: TGCGCCAGCACTGCATCGGGGGGACAGGGTCGGAGGGACTCCTACAATGAGCAGTTCTTC
CDR3 protein: CASTASGGQGRRDSYNEQFF

D gene: -
J gene: TRBJ1-1
clone size: many
V gene: TRBV19
CDR3 DNA: TGTGCCAGCCGGGGGGGATCGAAGAACACTGAAGCTTTCTTT
CDR3 protein: CASRGGSKNTEAFF

D gene: TRBD2
J gene: TRBJ2-7
clone size: many
V gene: TRBV7-2
CDR3 DNA: TGTGCCAGCAGCTCTAGCGGGAGGAATTCCTACGAGCAGTACTTC
CDR3 protein: CASSSSGRNSYEQYF

D gene: TRBD1
J gene: TRBJ2-5
clone size: many
V gene: TRBV5-1
CDR3 DNA: TGCGCCAGCAGCTTGGCCGGGACAGCTCGAGAGACCCAGTACTTC
CDR3 protein: CASSLAGTARETQYF

D gene: -
J gene: TRBJ1-5
clone size: many
V gene: TRBV6-2/TRBV6-3
CDR3 DNA: TGTGCCAGCGCCGGGGGGAGCTATCAGCCCCAGCATTTT
CDR3 protein: CASAGGSYQPQHF

D gene: -
J gene: TRBJ2-3
clone size: -
V gene: TRBV7-6
CDR3 DNA: TGTGCCAGCAGCTTAAGAGGGGTCGGCACAGATACGCAGTATTTT
CDR3 protein: CASSLRGVGTDTQYF

D gene: TRBD1
J gene: TRBJ1-6
clone size: many
V gene: TRBV4-3
CDR3 DNA: TGCGCCAGCAGCCAAGATACAGGGGTGAATTCACCCCTCCACTTT
CDR3 protein: CASSQDTGVNSPLHF

D gene: TRBD2
J gene: TRBJ2-1
clone size: many
V gene: TRBV12-3/TRBV12-4
CDR3 DNA: TGTGCCAGCAGCCTTAGCGGGGTACCCCCGGGTGGTGAGTTCTTC
CDR3 protein: CASSLSGVPPGGEFF

D gene: TRBD2
J gene: TRBJ2-2
clone size: many
V gene: TRBV9
CDR3 DNA: TGTGCCAGCAGCGCTCGACTAGCGGAGAACACCGGGGAGCTGTTTTTT
CDR3 protein: CASSARLAENTGELFF

D gene: -
J gene: TRBJ2-5
clone size: few
V gene: TRBV20-1
CDR3 DNA: TGCAGCGAGGGGAAAGAGACCCAGTACTTC
CDR3 protein: CSEGKETQYF

D gene: -
J gene: TRBJ2-1
clone size: many
V gene: TRBV7-2
CDR3 DNA: TGTGCCAGCAGCTTAAGATTTGCCTACAATGAGCAGTTCTTC
CDR3 protein: CASSLRFAYNEQFF

D gene: TRBD1
J gene: TRBJ1-2
clone size: many
V gene: TRBV27
CDR3 DNA: TGTGCCAGCAGCCGATTGCTAAGAGGGACAGGGGGAGGCTACACCTTC
CDR3 protein: CASSRLLRGTGGGYTF

D gene: TRBD1
J gene: TRBJ1-6
clone size: -
V gene: TRBV11-2
CDR3 DNA: TGTGCCAGCAGCTTTTCAGTAGCTCGACAGGGCTATAATTCACCCCTCCACTTT
CDR3 protein: CASSFSVARQGYNSPLHF

D gene: -
J gene: TRBJ2-5
clone size: few
V gene: TRBV29-1
CDR3 DNA: TGCAGCGTTAGACGGGTGGGAGAGACCCAGTACTTC
CDR3 protein: CSVRRVGETQYF

D gene: TRBD2
J gene: TRBJ2-5
clone size: many
V gene: TRBV20-1
CDR3 DNA: TGCAGTGCTAGAGCCCCTCTTAGCGGGAGTCAACAAGAGACCCAGTACTTC
CDR3 protein: CSARAPLSGSQQETQYF

D gene: -
J gene: TRBJ2-6
clone size: -
V gene: TRBV11-1
CDR3 DNA: TGTGCCAGCAGCTCCACTTGGGCAGGGCATTCTGGGGCCAACGTCCTGACTTTC
CDR3 protein: CASSSTWAGHSGANVLTF

D gene: TRBD1
J gene: TRBJ2-3
clone size: many
V gene: TRBV12-3/TRBV12-4
CDR3 DNA: TGTGCCAGCCACCCCGGGACAGGGACAGATACGCAGTATTTT
CDR3 protein: CASHPGTGTDTQYF

D gene: -
J gene: TRBJ2-7
clone size: many
V gene: TRBV12-3/TRBV12-4
CDR3 DNA: TGTGCCAGCAGCTTAACCTACGAGCAGTACTTC
CDR3 protein: CASSLTYEQYF

D gene: -
J gene: TRBJ2-2
clone size: -
V gene: TRBV7-9
CDR3 DNA: TGTGCCAGCAGCTTACGGGACATTCGAGACACCGGGGAGCTGTTTTTT
CDR3 protein: CASSLRDIRDTGELFF

D gene: -
J gene: TRBJ2-5
clone size: many
V gene: TRBV5-1
CDR3 DNA: TGCGCCAGCAGCCCCAGTAGACAATCCCCAGAGACCCAGTACTTC
CDR3 protein: CASSPSRQSPETQYF

D gene: TRBD1
J gene: TRBJ1-3
clone size: many
V gene: TRBV20-1
CDR3 DNA: TGCAGTGCGAGACAGGGGGGTAACACCATATATTTT
CDR3 protein: CSARQGGNTIYF

D gene: TRBD1
J gene: TRBJ1-2
clone size: many
V gene: TRBV7-9
CDR3 DNA: TGTGCCAGCAGCTACTCGACAGGGGGTAACTATGGCTACACCTTC
CDR3 protein: CASSYSTGGNYGYTF

D gene: -
J gene: TRBJ1-1
clone size: -
V gene: TRBV9
CDR3 DNA: TGTGCCAGCAGCGCCAGGGTGGGCCCCATGAGCACTGAAGCTTTCTTT
CDR3 protein: CASSARVGPMSTEAFF

D gene: TRBD1
J gene: TRBJ1-1
clone size: many
V gene: TRBV15
CDR3 DNA: TGTGCCACCAGCAGAGGGTCGGGACAGGGGCCCAGACGGAACACTGAAGCTTTCTTT
CDR3 protein: CATSRGSGQGPRRNTEAFF

D gene: -
J gene: TRBJ2-5
clone size: few
V gene: TRBV7-2
CDR3 DNA: TGTGCCAGCAGCTCAGTGGGGACCCAGTACTTC
CDR3 protein: CASSSVGTQYF

D gene: -
J gene: TRBJ2-1
clone size: many
V gene: TRBV3-1
CDR3 DNA: TGTGCCAGCAGCCAAAAGCGGTTTAGCTCCTACAATGAGCAGTTCTTC
CDR3 protein: CASSQKRFSSYNEQFF

D gene: -
J gene: TRBJ1-1
clone size: few
V gene: TRBV6-1
CDR3 DNA: TGTGCCAGCACCCTGGACAGAATTAACACTGAAGCTTTCTTT
CDR3 protein: CASTLDRINTEAFF

D gene: -
J gene: TRBJ2-1
clone size: few
V gene: TRBV5-6
CDR3 DNA: TGTGCCAGCAGCTTGAGGACCGAGTCCAATGAGCAGTTCTTC
CDR3 protein: CASSLRTESNEQFF

D gene: TRBD2
J gene: TRBJ2-1
clone size: few
V gene: TRBV7-2
CDR3 DNA: TGTGCCAGCAGCTTGTCTAGCGGGAGGTCCTACAATGAGCAGTTCTTC
CDR3 protein: CASSLSSGRSYNEQFF

D gene: TRBD2
J gene: TRBJ2-1
clone size: -
V gene: TRBV11-2
CDR3 DNA: TGTGCCAGCAGCTTAACTACTAGCGGGTACTATGAGCAGTTCTTC
CDR3 protein: CASSLTTSGYYEQFF

D gene: TRBD2
J gene: TRBJ2-3
clone size: many
V gene: TRBV12-3/TRBV12-4
CDR3 DNA: TGTGCCAGCAGGGGAGGGCCGGGCACAGATACGCAGTATTTT
CDR3 protein: CASRGGPGTDTQYF

D gene: -
J gene: TRBJ2-2
clone size: few
V gene: TRBV4-3
CDR3 DNA: TGCGCCAGCAGCCAATTCAGGGGCCTAGCTTCTAGGGGCGGGGAGCTGTTTTTT
CDR3 protein: CASSQFRGLASRGGELFF